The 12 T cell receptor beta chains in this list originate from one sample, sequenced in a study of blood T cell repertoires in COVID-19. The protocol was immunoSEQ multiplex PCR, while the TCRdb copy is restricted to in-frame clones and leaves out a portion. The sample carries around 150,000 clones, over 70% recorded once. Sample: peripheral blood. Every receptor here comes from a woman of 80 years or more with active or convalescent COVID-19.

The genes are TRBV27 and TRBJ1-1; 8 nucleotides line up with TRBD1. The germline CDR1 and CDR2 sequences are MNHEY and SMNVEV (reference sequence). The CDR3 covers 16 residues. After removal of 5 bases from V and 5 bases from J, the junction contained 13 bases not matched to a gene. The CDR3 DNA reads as TGTGCCAGCAGTCTAGGACAGGGCTACTTGGGGACTGAAGCTTTCTTT. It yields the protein CASSLGQGYLGTEAFF.

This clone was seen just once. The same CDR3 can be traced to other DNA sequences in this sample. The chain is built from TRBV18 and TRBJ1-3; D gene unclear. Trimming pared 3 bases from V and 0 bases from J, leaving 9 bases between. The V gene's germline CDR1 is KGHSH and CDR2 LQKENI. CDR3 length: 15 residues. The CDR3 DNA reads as TGTGCCAGCTCACCGGGCCGCTTCTCTGGAAACACCATATATTTT. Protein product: CASSPGRFSGNTIYF.

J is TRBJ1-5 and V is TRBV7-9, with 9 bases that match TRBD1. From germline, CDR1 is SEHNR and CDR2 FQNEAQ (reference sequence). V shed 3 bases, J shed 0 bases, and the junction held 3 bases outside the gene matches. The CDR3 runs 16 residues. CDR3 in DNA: TGTGCCAGCAGCTTGGGACAGGGCAATAGCAATCAGCCCCAGCATTTT. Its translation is CASSLGQGNSNQPQHF. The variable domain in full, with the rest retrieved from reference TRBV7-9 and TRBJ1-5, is DTGVSQNPRHKITKRGQNVTFRCDPISEHNRLYWYRQTLGQGPEFLTYFQNEAQLEKSRLLSDRFSAERPKGSFSTLEIQRTEQGDSAMYLCASSLGQGNSNQPQHFGDGTRLSIL.

CDR3 bases: TGTGCCAGCTCACCAAAAGGGACAGGGGACACTGAAGCTTTCTTT. Residues: CASSPKGTGDTEAFF. V usage is TRBV18 and J usage is TRBJ1-1, with 10 bases aligning to TRBD1. V trimming: 2 bases; J trimming: 3 bases; junction bases outside the gene matches: 3. Looked up from germline, CDR1 is KGHSH and CDR2 is LQKENI. The CDR3 is 15 amino acids.

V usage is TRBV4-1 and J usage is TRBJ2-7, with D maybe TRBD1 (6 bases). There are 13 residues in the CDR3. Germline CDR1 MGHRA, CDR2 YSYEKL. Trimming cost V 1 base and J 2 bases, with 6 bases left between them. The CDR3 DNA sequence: TGCGCCAGCAGCCAAGCAGGGGCCTACGAGCAGTACTTC. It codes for CASSQAGAYEQYF.

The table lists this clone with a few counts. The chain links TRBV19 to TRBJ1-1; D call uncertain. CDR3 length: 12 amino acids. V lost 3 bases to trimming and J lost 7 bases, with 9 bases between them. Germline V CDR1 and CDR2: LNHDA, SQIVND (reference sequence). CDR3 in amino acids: CASSISKNEAFF. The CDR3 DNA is TGTGCCAGTAGTATTTCCAAAAATGAAGCTTTCTTT.

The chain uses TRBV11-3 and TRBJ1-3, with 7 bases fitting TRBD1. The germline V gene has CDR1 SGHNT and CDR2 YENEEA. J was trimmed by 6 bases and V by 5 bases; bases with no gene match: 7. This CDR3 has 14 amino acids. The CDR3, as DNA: TGTGCCAGCAGCCGGGACAGCGCGCCAAACACCATATATTTT. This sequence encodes CASSRDSAPNTIYF. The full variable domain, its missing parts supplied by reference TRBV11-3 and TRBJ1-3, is EAGVVQSPRYKIIEKKQPVAFWCNPISGHNTLYWYLQNLGQGPELLIRYENEEAVDDSQLPKDRFSAERLKGVDSTLKIQPAELGDSAVYLCASSRDSAPNTIYFGEGSWLTVV.

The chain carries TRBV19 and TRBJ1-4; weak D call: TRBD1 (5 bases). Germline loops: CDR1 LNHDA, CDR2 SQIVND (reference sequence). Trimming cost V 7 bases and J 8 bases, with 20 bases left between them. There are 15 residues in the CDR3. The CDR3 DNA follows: TGTGCCAGTATAGCGGGGCCAGGGCCGGGGGAAAAACTGTTTTTT. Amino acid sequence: CASIAGPGPGEKLFF.

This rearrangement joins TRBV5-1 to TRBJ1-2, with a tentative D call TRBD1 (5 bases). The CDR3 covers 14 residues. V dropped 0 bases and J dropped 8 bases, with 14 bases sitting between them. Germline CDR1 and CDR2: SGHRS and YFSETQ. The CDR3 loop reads CASSLDPGRMGYTF. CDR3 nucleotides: TGCGCCAGCAGCTTGGATCCAGGGCGGATGGGCTACACCTTC.

CDR3 DNA sequence: TGTGCCAGTAGTATGTGGGCAGCCGATCCATCCTCTGGAAACACCATATATTTT. Translation gives CASSMWAADPSSGNTIYF. The chain recombines TRBV19 with TRBJ1-3; D is unresolved. V dropped 3 bases and J dropped 0 bases, with 18 bases sitting between them. The germline V gene encodes CDR1 LNHDA and CDR2 SQIVND (reference sequence). CDR3 length: 18 amino acids.

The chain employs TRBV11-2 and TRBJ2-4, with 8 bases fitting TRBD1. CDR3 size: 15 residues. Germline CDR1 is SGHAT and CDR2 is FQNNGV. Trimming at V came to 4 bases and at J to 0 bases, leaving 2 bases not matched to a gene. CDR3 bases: TGTGCCAGCAGCTCCCAGGGGGCAGCCAAAAACATTCAGTACTTC. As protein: CASSSQGAAKNIQYF.

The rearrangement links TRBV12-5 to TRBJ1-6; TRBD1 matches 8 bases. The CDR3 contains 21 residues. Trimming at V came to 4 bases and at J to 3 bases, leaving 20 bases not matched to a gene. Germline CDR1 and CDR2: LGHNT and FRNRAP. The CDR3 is CASGSPGTGLYSSIYNSPLHF. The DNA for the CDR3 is TGTGCTAGTGGTTCCCCCGGGACAGGACTCTATTCCTCTATCTATAATTCACCCCTCCACTTT.